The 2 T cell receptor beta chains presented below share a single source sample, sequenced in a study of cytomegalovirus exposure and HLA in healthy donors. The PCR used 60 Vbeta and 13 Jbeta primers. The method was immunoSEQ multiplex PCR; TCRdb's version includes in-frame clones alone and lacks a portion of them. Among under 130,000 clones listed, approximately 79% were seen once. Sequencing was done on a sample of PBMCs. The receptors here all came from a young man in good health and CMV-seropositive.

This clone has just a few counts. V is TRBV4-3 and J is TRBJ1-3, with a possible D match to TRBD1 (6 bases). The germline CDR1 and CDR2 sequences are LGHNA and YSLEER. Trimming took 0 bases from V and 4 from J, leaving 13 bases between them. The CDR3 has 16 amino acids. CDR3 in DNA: TGCGCCAGCAGCCAAGATCAATGGGGGCGCGGAAACACCATATATTTT. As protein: CASSQDQWGRGNTIYF.

CDR3 nucleotides: TGTGCCAGCAGCTTATACCGGGGTCGAACTGGAAACACCATATATTTT. This gives the protein CASSLYRGRTGNTIYF. The V gene is TRBV11-2, the J gene TRBJ1-3, with unresolved D. V was clipped by 2 bases and J by 2 bases, with 13 bases between them. This CDR3 comprises 16 residues. Looked up from germline, CDR1 is SGHAT and CDR2 is FQNNGV.